This T cell receptor beta chain was obtained from a study of breast tumors, draining lymph nodes, adjacent tissues. Study-level results: Tumors had less TCR diversity than lymph nodes, more than nontumor tissue. Luminal-like breast cancer showed significantly higher tumor–nontumor repertoire similarity than basal-like. Data fit most tumor T cells coming from lymph node, expanding in tumor.

Breast cancer patients provided tissue from their axillary draining lymph nodes. CDR1 and CDR2 (germline): LNHDA, SQIVND (reference sequence). The CDR3 runs 15 residues. V lost 0 bases and J lost 4, with 11 bases in between. TCRdb used MiXCR to reprocess the multiplex PCR reads, holding one entry per CDR3 protein. In the table there are about 200,000 distinct CDR3 sequences, roughly 29% of which are singletons. Worth noting for this clonotype: The target antigen is unknown. A much bigger clone sits one base away, suggesting this may be a read error.

The sample consisted of axillary lymph node tissue. The chain uses TRBV19 and TRBJ2-3; perhaps TRBD2 as D (5 bases). The receptor's source is a female donor with breast cancer. Some clones in this sample may be carry-over from other donors' samples. CDR3 sequence reads: CASSIDRRPPDTQYF. For the CDR3, the DNA is TGTGCCAGTAGTATAGACCGGAGGCCCCCAGATACGCAGTATTTT.